Given below is one TCR beta chain in context. Antigen unknown. Primers included in the PCR were 60 Vbeta and 13 Jbeta primers. Here immunoSEQ multiplex PCR was the method, and the copy in TCRdb shows in-frame clones only, minus some. Of roughly 150,000 clones listed, more than 70% are singletons. This entry belongs to a study of cytomegalovirus exposure and HLA in healthy donors. For the study at large: Within an early data release were around 80 million unique TCRs drawn from HLA-typed donors. Regarding the study as a whole: Presence/absence analyses took donor sequencing depth as roughly uniform.

CDR3 length equals 13 residues. The ends were cut back, 4 bases at V and 6 bases at J, with 9 bases in the middle. CDR1 and CDR2 from the germline V gene are MGHDK and SYGVNS. The chain is built from TRBV25-1 and TRBJ2-2, with D maybe TRBD2 (5 bases). This clonotype was obtained from a man aged 35 to 55 in good health and CMV-seronegative. Sequencing was performed on PBMCs. CDR3 protein: CASSAGWAGELFF. As DNA, the CDR3 is TGTGCCAGCAGTGCGGGGTGGGCCGGGGAGCTGTTTTTT.